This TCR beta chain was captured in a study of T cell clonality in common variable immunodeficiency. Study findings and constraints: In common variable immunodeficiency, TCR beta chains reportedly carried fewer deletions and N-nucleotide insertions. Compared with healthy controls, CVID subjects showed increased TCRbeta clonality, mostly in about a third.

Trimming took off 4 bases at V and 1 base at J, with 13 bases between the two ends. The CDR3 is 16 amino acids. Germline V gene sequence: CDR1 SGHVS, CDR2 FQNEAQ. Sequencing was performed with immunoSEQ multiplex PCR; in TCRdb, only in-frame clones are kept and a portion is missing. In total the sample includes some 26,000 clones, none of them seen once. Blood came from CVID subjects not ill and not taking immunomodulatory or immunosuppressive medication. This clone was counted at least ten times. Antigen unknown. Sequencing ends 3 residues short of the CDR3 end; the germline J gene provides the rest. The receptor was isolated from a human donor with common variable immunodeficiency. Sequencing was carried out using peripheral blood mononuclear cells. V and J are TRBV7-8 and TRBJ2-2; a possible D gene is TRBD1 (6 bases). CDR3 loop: CASSYRTAWNTGELFF. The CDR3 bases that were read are TGTGCCAGCAGCTACCGGACAGCTTGGAACACCGGGGAG.